This T cell receptor beta chain was sequenced during a study of blood T cell repertoires in COVID-19. In the study overall: Sites across the United States, Italy and Spain contributed samples from acute and convalescent COVID-19. T cells, B-cell-depleted T cells, or PBMCs supplied cDNA or gDNA.

Authors' processing steps: The authors estimated nucleated cell counts from reference gene primer amplification. The method was immunoSEQ multiplex PCR; TCRdb's version includes in-frame clones alone and lacks a portion of them. The DNA was the basis for D and trimming; V, J and clone size are from that table. The sample includes some 180,000 clones, 70% to 90% of them seen just once. Germline V gene lookup returns CDR1 LNHDA and CDR2 SQIVND (reference sequence). This CDR3 is 20 amino acids long. J gave up 0 bases and V 3 bases, and 17 bases lay outside the gene matches. The J gene is TRBJ2-4, the V gene TRBV19; TRBD2 matches 7 bases. The material sequenced was peripheral blood. The receptor's source is a man in his fifties or sixties with active or convalescent COVID-19. DNA of the CDR3: TGTGCCAGTAGTATCTCCCCTAGCGGCGCCGCCAATCTAGCCAAAAACATTCAGTACTTC. Translation: CASSISPSGAANLAKNIQYF.